A single sample gave rise to the 23 T cell receptor beta chains below, sequenced in a study of tumor and adjacent non-tumor tissue in lung cancer. TCRbeta libraries were built with three rounds of nested PCR, modified from ARM-PCR. TCRdb reprocessed the multiplex PCR reads via MiXCR and lists one record per CDR3 protein. The sample comprises under 150,000 distinct CDR3 sequences, approximately 70% of which are singletons, and 15% to 20% rests with the top ten. This sample's RNA came from whole unsorted tissue. Sequenced: lung tumor tissue. The receptor set was obtained from a man in his 60s with small cell lung cancer.

The chain combines TRBV7-9 with TRBJ2-3; TRBD1 might be the D (6 bases). Looked up from germline, CDR1 is SEHNR and CDR2 is FQNEAQ (reference sequence). The length of the CDR3 is 16 residues. Trimming took off 2 bases at V and 1 base at J, with 13 bases between the two ends. The CDR3 nucleotides are TGTGCCAGCAGCTTAACCGGGGCAGGGGGCACAGATACGCAGTATTTT. This codes for CASSLTGAGGTDTQYF.

Worth noting for this clonotype: A junction boundary mismatches the germline segment, possibly from a read error. The V gene is TRBV12-3 or TRBV12-4, the J gene TRBJ1-4; D remains ambiguous. CDR3 length equals 14 residues. CDR3 residues: CASSFTISGEKLFF. CDR3 nucleotides: TGTGCTAGCAGTTTTACGATCTCTGGAGAAAAACTGTTCTTT.

This rearrangement joins TRBV4-1 to TRBJ2-5; the match to TRBD1 covers 7 bases. V was pared by 2 bases and J by 5 bases, with 11 bases of the junction left unmatched. The CDR3 is made up of 16 amino acids. In germline, CDR1 is MGHRA, CDR2 YSYEKL. For the CDR3, the DNA is TGCGCCAGCAGCCAACCGGGACAGAGAGCATACGAGACCCAGTACTTC. This gives the protein CASSQPGQRAYETQYF.

This clonotype was recorded many times. The chain joins TRBV29-1 to TRBJ1-2; D is unclear. Germline CDR1 and CDR2: SQVTM and ANQGSEA. The CDR3 consists of 13 residues. V gave up 4 bases and J gave up 5 bases, with 14 bases separating them. The CDR3 nucleotides are TGCAGCGTTGGGACCGGGCTACGGTATGGCTACACCTTC. Protein product: CSVGTGLRYGYTF.

Details on this clonotype: Compared with germline, one end of the junction differs, possibly owing to a read error. The genes are TRBV6-1 and TRBJ2-1; TRBD2 matches at 9 bases. CDR1 MNHNS and CDR2 SASEGT come from the germline V gene. The CDR3 is made up of 16 amino acids. The CDR3 DNA sequence: TGTGCCAGTAGTGAGTTAGAAGCGGGAGGAGGCAGTGAGCAGTTCTTC. Translating gives CASSELEAGGGSEQFF.

The chain links TRBV28 to TRBJ2-7; 12 bases agree with TRBD2. With 7 bases clipped from V and 3 bases from J, the junction kept 7 bases outside the gene matches. CDR3 length: 15 amino acids. Germline V gene lookup returns CDR1 MDHEN and CDR2 SYDVKM. Here the CDR3 reads CASMGPGLAGYEQYF. The CDR3 nucleotides read TGTGCCAGCATGGGCCCGGGACTAGCGGGCTACGAGCAGTACTTC.

This clonotype has a handful of counts. DNA of the CDR3: TGCGCCAGCAGCCTACCCCAGGGTGGTACTGAAGCTTTCTTT. Translation gives CASSLPQGGTEAFF. The chain is built from TRBV4-1 and TRBJ1-1; D possibly corresponds to TRBD1 (5 bases). V was trimmed by 4 bases and J by 5 bases, leaving 14 bases between them. CDR3 size: 14 residues. Looked up from germline, CDR1 is MGHRA and CDR2 is YSYEKL.

This chain joins TRBV6-5 and TRBJ1-1; D not resolved. V was trimmed by 5 bases and J by 0 bases, leaving 13 bases between them. The CDR3 loop spans 15 amino acids. Looked up from germline, CDR1 is MNHEY and CDR2 is SVGAGI. The CDR3 sequence: CASSVPARLNTEAFF. CDR3 nucleotide sequence: TGTGCCAGCAGTGTGCCCGCTCGTCTGAACACTGAAGCTTTCTTT.

The chain has TRBV4-1 and TRBJ2-7, with 9 bases aligning to TRBD2. V gave up 10 bases and J gave up 0 bases; unmatched junction bases: 22. The germline V gene has CDR1 MGHRA and CDR2 YSYEKL. CDR3 length: 19 amino acids. CDR3 amino acids: CANSPKGLAGLRISYEQYF. DNA for the CDR3: TGCGCCAATAGCCCAAAGGGACTAGCCGGATTGAGGATCTCCTACGAGCAGTACTTC.

The rearrangement uses TRBV12-5 and TRBJ2-2; 7 nucleotides line up with TRBD1. The CDR3 loop spans 13 amino acids. The germline CDR1 and CDR2 sequences are LGHNT and FRNRAP. The CDR3 nucleotides read TGTGTTGCCTGGGACAGAAACACTTGGGAGCTGTTTTTT. It translates to CVAWDRNTWELFF.

Notes on this clonotype: One end of the junction is discordant with germline, which a read error may explain. The genes are TRBV20-1 and TRBJ2-7, with no clear D. This CDR3 is built from 14 residues. The germline gives CDR1 DFQATT, CDR2 SNEGSKA (reference sequence). Written as DNA, the CDR3 is TGCAGTGCTAGAGATCCCAGATTTTCCCACGATCAGTACTTC. It yields the protein CSARDPRFSHDQYF.

To note about this clonotype: A read error is possible here, since a much larger clone lies one base away. V is TRBV29-1 and J is TRBJ2-3; D may be TRBD2 (6 bases). V lost 7 bases, J lost 5 bases, and 22 bases lay in between. Germline V gene data show CDR1 as SQVTM and CDR2 as ANQGSEA. This CDR3 contains 15 residues. The CDR3 nucleotides are TGCAGCGCCTCCTGGCATCGGATGGGACTAGATACGCAGTATTTT. Translating it yields CSASWHRMGLDTQYF.

To note about this clonotype: At one of its ends the junction is not consistent with the germline gene, which may arise from a read error. This sequence joins TRBV12-3 or TRBV12-4 and TRBJ2-1, with a tentative D call TRBD2 (8 bases). The CDR3 extends over 13 amino acids. The CDR3 protein is CASSLARGDSTFF. Written as DNA, the CDR3 is TGTGCCAGCAGCTTAGCGCGGGGGGACAGCACGTTCTTC.

This clonotype occurred a few times. The chain carries TRBV10-3 and TRBJ2-1; 10 nucleotides match TRBD2. The junction had 14 bases not matched to a gene; V was cut back by 9 bases and J by 6 bases. CDR1 is ENHRY and CDR2 is SYGVKD in the germline V gene. This CDR3 has 16 residues. This CDR3 is CAIAPLAGAVPNEQFF. The CDR3 coding sequence is TGTGCCATTGCTCCTCTAGCGGGAGCTGTACCCAATGAGCAGTTCTTC.

The chain employs TRBV28 and TRBJ2-1; 10 bases map to TRBD2. This CDR3 is built from 16 residues. With V trimmed by 5 bases and J by 4 bases, 8 bases remained unmatched. The germline V gene has CDR1 MDHEN and CDR2 SYDVKM. CDR3 sequence (DNA): TGTGCCAGCAGTCCCCTAGGTAGCGGGGGGTACAATGAGCAGTTCTTC. Amino acids: CASSPLGSGGYNEQFF.

Comments on this clonotype: A read error may be the cause here, since a much bigger clone is one base away. The chain is built from TRBV4-1 and TRBJ1-4, with D possibly being TRBD1 (5 bases). Per the germline V gene, CDR1 is MGHRA and CDR2 is YSYEKL. CDR3 size: 16 residues. The CDR3 loop reads CASGQDGRVGGEKLFF. CDR3 DNA sequence: TGCGCCAGCGGCCAAGATGGCAGGGTGGGCGGCGAAAAACTGTTTTTT.

This clonotype has only a few counts. The chain links TRBV11-3 to TRBJ1-1; D ambiguous. This CDR3 contains 12 residues. Trimming removed 7 bases from V and 5 bases from J, with 11 bases in between. CDR1 is SGHNT, CDR2 YENEEA, per germline. The CDR3 coding sequence is TGTGCCAGCAAAGAGGGAGGTACTGAAGCTTTCTTT. It encodes CASKEGGTEAFF.

On this clonotype: A read error may produce the germline difference seen at one junction end. The rearrangement links TRBV6-1 to TRBJ2-2; TRBD1 might be the D (7 bases). The CDR3 length is 17 residues. Germline V CDR1 and CDR2: MNHNS, SASEGT. The CDR3 DNA reads as TGTGCCAGCTACGGGACAGTGGGACGAGCGAACACCGGGGGGCTGTTTTTT. It encodes CASYGTVGRANTGGLFF.

In this sample, this clonotype turned up many times. The CDR3 DNA is TGCAGTGCTAGTTGGGGATCCTATGGCTACACCTTC. Protein sequence: CSASWGSYGYTF. V is TRBV20-1 and J is TRBJ1-2, with D hard to call. Trimming removed 3 bases from V and 4 bases from J, with 9 bases in between. CDR3 length: 12 amino acids. Germline V CDR1 and CDR2: DFQATT, SNEGSKA (reference sequence).

With respect to this clonotype: This clone may be a read error of a much larger clone one base away. The V and J genes are TRBV6-1 and TRBJ1-2, with a tentative D call TRBD1 (6 bases). The germline gives CDR1 MNHNS, CDR2 SASEGT. The CDR3 totals 14 residues. The CDR3 coding sequence is TGTGGCAGCACGTTATCCCGGGACAATCATGGCTACACCTTC. Translating gives CGSTLSRDNHGYTF.

On this clonotype itself: The CDR3 carries no conserved terminal phenylalanine or tryptophan, so it likely arises from a read error. No DNA is shown, since the ends of the CDR3 on it are uncertain; the CDR3 is the one TCRdb lists. CDR3 sequence: CSARDYTEAFI. The gene calls are TRBV20-1 and TRBJ1-1. Germline V CDR1 and CDR2: DFQATT, SNEGSKA (reference sequence). Counting both end residues, the CDR3 totals 11 amino acids.

This clonotype was recorded once. At one end the junction does not follow the germline gene, possibly because of a read error. This chain uses TRBV10-2 with TRBJ2-5, with 7 positions matching TRBD2. There are 16 residues in the CDR3. From germline, CDR1 is WSHSY and CDR2 SAAADI. The CDR3: CASSESGAGPRETQYF. CDR3 nucleotide sequence: TGCGCCAGCAGTGAGTCAGGAGCGGGACCCCGAGAGACGCAGTACTTC.

Note on this clonotype: At one boundary the junction diverges from the germline segment, which might be a read error. V gene TRBV12-3 or TRBV12-4 combines with J gene TRBJ1-4; D not resolved. CDR3 length: 14 residues. CDR3 DNA sequence: TGTGTCAGCAGTTTAGCGGGCGTTAATGAAAAACTGTTTTTT. Protein: CVSSLAGVNEKLFF.